A single TCR beta chain is shown here with its context. Its antigen remains unidentified. This sample is drawn from a study of cytomegalovirus exposure and HLA in healthy donors. Study outcomes and limitations: Among the CMV-associated chains, three were confirmed in vitro as specific for CMV antigens.

Researchers ran the PCR with 60 Vbeta and 13 Jbeta primers. Some clones are missing from TCRdb's copy, which holds only in-frame ones; the method was immunoSEQ multiplex PCR. The repertoire includes some 200,000 clones, 70% to 90% of them detected once, and approximately 2% sits in the top ten. V lost 5 bases, J lost 5 bases, and 18 bases lay in between. This CDR3 has 15 residues. From germline, CDR1 is SGHTA and CDR2 FQGTGA. Sequenced material: PBMCs. This chain connects TRBV7-3 to TRBJ2-5; the D is unclear. The clonotype was recovered from a woman aged 25 to 39 in good health and CMV-seronegative. CDR3 sequence: CASSVSGSPGETQYF. CDR3 in DNA: TGTGCCAGCAGCGTCTCCGGGTCCCCTGGGGAGACCCAGTACTTC.